This is a list of T cell receptor beta chains from one sample in a study of blood T cell repertoires in COVID-19. The table came from immunoSEQ multiplex PCR; TCRdb's copy has only in-frame clones and leaves some out. The sample carries 350,000 to 400,000 clones, around 87% recorded once. The sequenced sample was PBMCs or T cells enriched from blood (not recorded which). The receptor source for this set is a middle-aged man in a cohort exposed to, infected with or recovered from COVID-19 (not recorded which). Both conserved end residues are part of each CDR3. D genes are given only for firm matches. Clone size appears in some rows only: once, few, many, or a class for an expanded clone.

CDR3 protein,CDR3 DNA,clone size,D gene,J gene,V gene
CSVVPREEAFF,TGCAGCGTTGTTCCGAGGGAAGAAGCTTTCTTT,-,-,TRBJ1-1,TRBV29-1
CASSYDGQVWGQYF,TGTGCCAGCAGTTACGACGGACAGGTGTGGGGGCAGTACTTC,once,TRBD1,TRBJ2-7,TRBV6-5
CASSQARPGGSGNTIYF,TGTGCCAGCAGCCAAGCACGACCAGGGGGCTCTGGAAACACCATATATTTT,-,TRBD1,TRBJ1-3,TRBV3-1/TRBV3-2
CASKPTSGSPHYEQYF,TGTGCCAGTAAACCGACTAGCGGGAGTCCCCACTACGAGCAGTACTTC,once,TRBD2,TRBJ2-7,TRBV19
CATSRAIGQGTTGANVLTF,TGTGCCACCAGCAGAGCTATTGGACAGGGAACAACTGGGGCCAACGTCCTGACTTTC,-,TRBD1,TRBJ2-6,TRBV15
CASRGTSGRDTGELFF,TGTGCCAGCAGGGGAACTAGCGGGAGAGACACCGGGGAGCTGTTTTTT,-,TRBD2,TRBJ2-2,TRBV4-2
CASSETGGVAGLAKNIQYF,TGTGCCAGCAGTGAGACGGGAGGTGTAGCGGGACTAGCCAAAAACATTCAGTACTTC,-,TRBD2,TRBJ2-4,TRBV2
CAWQTSGRPTDTQYF,TGTGCCTGGCAGACTAGCGGGAGGCCGACAGATACGCAGTATTTT,-,TRBD2,TRBJ2-3,TRBV30
CASSSPFLDRTYSNQPQHF,TGTGCCAGCAGCTCCCCCTTCCTCGACAGGACCTATAGCAATCAGCCCCAGCATTTT,once,-,TRBJ1-5,TRBV11-2
CASSPTSGRSYEQYF,TGTGCCAGCAGCCCAACTAGCGGGAGGTCCTACGAGCAGTACTTC,-,TRBD2,TRBJ2-7,TRBV5-8
CASSLKRGGYNEQFF,TGTGCCAGCAGCCTGAAGCGGGGCGGATACAATGAGCAGTTCTTC,-,TRBD2,TRBJ2-1,TRBV7-2
CASSYWGGASTDTQYF,TGTGCCAGCAGTTATTGGGGGGGCGCATCTACAGATACGCAGTATTTT,-,-,TRBJ2-3,TRBV6-5
CASSWGQGFAYEQYF,TGTGCCAGCAGCTGGGGACAGGGCTTTGCCTACGAGCAGTACTTC,-,TRBD1,TRBJ2-7,TRBV11-2
CASSPNYDSNTQYF,TGTGCCAGCAGTCCAAACTACGACTCAAATACGCAGTATTTT,few,-,TRBJ2-3,TRBV6-5
CASSLGASGTTYEQYF,TGCGCCAGCAGCTTGGGTGCAAGCGGGACCACCTACGAGCAGTACTTC,-,TRBD2,TRBJ2-7,TRBV5-1
CASAWQGGEKLFF,TGTGCCAGCGCGTGGCAGGGTGGGGAAAAACTGTTTTTT,-,-,TRBJ1-4,TRBV6-5
CASSQSPGTGNGYTF,TGTGCCAGCAGCCAAAGTCCCGGGACAGGGAACGGCTACACCTTC,-,TRBD1,TRBJ1-2,TRBV7-2
CASSWRTGGDQPQHF,TGTGCCAGTAGCTGGCGGACAGGGGGCGATCAGCCCCAGCATTTT,-,TRBD1,TRBJ1-5,TRBV19
CASSLRTGGKRETQYF,TGTGCCAGCAGCCTCCGGACAGGGGGCAAGAGAGAGACCCAGTACTTC,-,TRBD1,TRBJ2-5,TRBV7-2
CAISGDRNIQYF,TGTGCCATCAGCGGAGACCGAAACATTCAGTACTTC,few,-,TRBJ2-4,TRBV10-3
CASSLQGGYGYTF,TGTGCCAGCAGTTTACAGGGGGGCTATGGCTACACCTTC,-,TRBD1,TRBJ1-2,TRBV27
CASSETGLALSYEQYF,TGCGCCAGCAGTGAGACCGGACTAGCGCTCTCCTACGAGCAGTACTTC,many,TRBD2,TRBJ2-7,TRBV10-2
CASSLLGTGGNYEQYF,TGTGCCAGCAGTTTATTAGGGACAGGGGGCAACTACGAGCAGTACTTC,-,TRBD1,TRBJ2-7,TRBV28
CASIRDTEAFF,TGTGCCAGCATCAGGGACACTGAAGCTTTCTTT,-,-,TRBJ1-1,TRBV25-1
CASSVQGDFSGNTIYF,TGTGCCAGTTCTGTGCAGGGGGATTTCTCTGGAAACACCATATATTTT,-,TRBD1,TRBJ1-3,TRBV19
CASSPAGGPETQYF,TGTGCCAGCAGTCCCGCGGGAGGGCCGGAGACCCAGTACTTC,-,TRBD2,TRBJ2-5,TRBV28
CAWSDNRNSGLGNTIYF,TGTGCCTGGAGCGATAACCGGAACTCTGGGCTCGGAAACACCATATATTTT,-,-,TRBJ1-3,TRBV30
CASSPPRFDYSNQPQHF,TGTGCCAGCAGCCCTCCGCGCTTCGATTATAGCAATCAGCCCCAGCATTTT,-,-,TRBJ1-5,TRBV21-1
CSVGTSGTDTQYF,TGCAGCGTTGGGACTAGCGGGACAGATACGCAGTATTTT,-,TRBD2,TRBJ2-3,TRBV29-1
CASRTDSQNTGELFF,TGTGCCAGCAGAACGGACAGCCAAAACACCGGGGAGCTGTTTTTT,-,-,TRBJ2-2,TRBV6-4
CASRRDQPQHF,TGTGCCAGCAGGAGGGATCAGCCCCAGCATTTT,-,-,TRBJ1-5,TRBV2
CASSPQGFNEKLFF,TGTGCCAGCAGCCCGCAGGGGTTCAATGAAAAACTGTTTTTT,-,-,TRBJ1-4,TRBV3-1/TRBV3-2
CASSLGQVHLNELFF,TGCGCCAGCAGCCTAGGACAGGTTCACCTGAATGAACTGTTTTTT,-,TRBD1,TRBJ1-4,TRBV5-1
CASSPQDRTDTQYF,TGTGCCAGCAGCCCGCAAGACAGAACAGATACGCAGTATTTT,-,-,TRBJ2-3,TRBV5-5
CASRPTINYGYTF,TGTGCCAGCAGACCTACGATTAACTATGGCTACACCTTC,-,-,TRBJ1-2,TRBV7-8
CASCTGRGNQPQHF,TGTGCCAGCTGCACAGGGCGAGGCAATCAGCCCCAGCATTTT,-,-,TRBJ1-5,TRBV6-5
CATRRGAGGYGYTF,TGTGCCACACGGCGTGGGGCAGGCGGTTATGGCTACACCTTC,-,-,TRBJ1-2,TRBV15